A single sample is the source of the 26 T cell receptor beta chains below, sequenced in a study of memory CD4+ T cells and cytomegalovirus serostatus. Repertoires were generated with immunoSEQ multiplex PCR, while TCRdb's copy carries only in-frame clones and drops some. The data hold 50,000 to 75,000 clones, with 75% to 90% observed a single time. The sort gate was single viable CD3+CD4+CD8-CD45RO+ cells for memory CD4+ T cells. The sample comprised memory CD4+ T cells from blood. These TCRs come from an adult in good health and CMV-seronegative.

The chain is built from TRBV11-2 and TRBJ1-2; D not resolved. The CDR3 is made up of 14 amino acids. Trimming cost V 2 bases and J 0 bases, with 7 bases left between them. Germline CDR1 is SGHAT and CDR2 is FQNNGV. CDR3 residues: CASSLWRSNYGYTF. CDR3 sequence (DNA): TGTGCCAGCAGCTTATGGAGATCTAACTATGGCTACACCTTC.

The chain links TRBV5-1 to TRBJ2-7, with 9 bases identical to TRBD2. Germline V gene data show CDR1 as SGHRS and CDR2 as YFSETQ. CDR3 length: 16 residues. With V trimmed by 0 bases and J by 5 bases, 9 bases remained unmatched. The CDR3 reads CASSLDRVAGADEQYF. CDR3 sequence (DNA): TGCGCCAGCAGCTTGGACAGGGTAGCGGGGGCTGACGAGCAGTACTTC.

V usage is TRBV11-2 and J usage is TRBJ1-5, with no clear D. This CDR3 contains 16 residues. Deletions cut 4 bases from V and 1 base from J, with 14 bases between. In germline, CDR1 is SGHAT, CDR2 FQNNGV. CDR3 residues: CASSSGRLGSNQPQHF. The CDR3 DNA sequence: TGTGCCAGCAGCTCGGGCCGGTTGGGGAGCAATCAGCCCCAGCATTTT. Combining the CDR3 with reference TRBV11-2 and TRBJ1-5 gives the whole variable domain EAGVAQSPRYKIIEKRQSVAFWCNPISGHATLYWYQQILGQGPKLLIQFQNNGVVDDSQLPKDRFSAERLKGVDSTLKIQPAKLEDSAVYLCASSSGRLGSNQPQHFGDGTRLSIL.

This chain uses TRBV18 with TRBJ1-1; 9 nucleotides line up with TRBD1. The CDR3 covers 16 residues. Germline assignment: CDR1 KGHSH and CDR2 LQKENI. V trimming: 5 bases; J trimming: 2 bases; junction bases outside the gene matches: 9. DNA for the CDR3: TGTGCCAGCTCAAACACAGGGGGCAGGGGTAACACTGAAGCTTTCTTT. This sequence encodes CASSNTGGRGNTEAFF.

This sequence joins TRBV7-8 and TRBJ2-7; possible D gene TRBD2, 5 bases. The CDR3 extends over 14 amino acids. Trimming left V 3 bases short and J 7 bases short, with 16 bases between. Germline lookup yields CDR1 SGHVS and CDR2 FQNEAQ. This CDR3 is CASSLVAGLGEQYF. The CDR3 nucleotides are TGTGCCAGCAGCTTGGTGGCTGGACTGGGGGAGCAGTACTTC.

The V and J genes are TRBV10-1 and TRBJ1-2; TRBD1 matches 8 bases. Germline CDR1 and CDR2: WNHNN and SYGVQD (reference sequence). The CDR3 is 13 residues long. The V segment lost 4 bases and the J segment 4 bases; nucleotides outside the gene matches: 2. The CDR3 region is CASSADRAYGYTF. CDR3 in DNA: TGCGCCAGCAGTGCGGACAGGGCCTATGGCTACACCTTC.

This clone was seen a few times. The chain links TRBV2 to TRBJ1-2, with D unresolved. V lost 3 bases and J lost 4, with 3 bases in between. This CDR3 has 11 residues. Germline V gene data show CDR1 as SNHLY and CDR2 as FYNNEI. This chain's CDR3 is CASSDRYGYTF. The CDR3 DNA reads as TGTGCCAGCAGTGACCGCTATGGCTACACCTTC.

A few counts support this clone. This sequence joins TRBV27 and TRBJ1-5, with D unclear. The germline V gene encodes CDR1 MNHEY and CDR2 SMNVEV (reference sequence). CDR3 size: 18 residues. V was trimmed by 5 bases and J by 2 bases, leaving 22 bases between them. CDR3 DNA sequence: TGTGCCAGCAGTCGGCGTTCCTCGGTCCAATTTGGCAATCAGCCCCAGCATTTT. Its translation: CASSRRSSVQFGNQPQHF.

This sequence joins TRBV2 and TRBJ2-5; 7 nucleotides agree with TRBD1. CDR1 SNHLY and CDR2 FYNNEI come from the germline V gene. J lost 4 bases, V lost 6 bases, and 2 bases had no gene match. The length of the CDR3 is 12 residues. CDR3 nucleotide sequence: TGTGCCAGCAGCGGGACAGCAGAGACCCAGTACTTC. This gives the protein CASSGTAETQYF.

The chain couples TRBV19 to TRBJ2-3; TRBD2 matches at 7 bases. The germline gives CDR1 LNHDA, CDR2 SQIVND (reference sequence). This CDR3 comprises 14 residues. J lost 6 bases, V lost 0 bases, and 3 bases had no gene match. The CDR3: CASSIDLRGDTQYF. CDR3 nucleotide sequence: TGTGCCAGTAGTATAGATTTGCGGGGGGATACGCAGTATTTT.

The chain uses TRBV7-3 and TRBJ2-3; D gene unclear. The germline V and J ends were trimmed by 2 bases and 0 bases, with 9 bases remaining between them. Germline values: CDR1 SGHTA, CDR2 FQGTGA. There are 15 residues in the CDR3. CDR3 residues: CASSLFSTSTDTQYF. The CDR3 region has the DNA TGTGCCAGCAGCTTATTTAGTACAAGCACAGATACGCAGTATTTT.

The chain couples TRBV29-1 to TRBJ2-5, with a weak D call TRBD2 (5 bases). The ends were cut back, 1 base at V and 5 bases at J, with 14 bases in the middle. In germline, CDR1 is SQVTM, CDR2 ANQGSEA. This CDR3 has 14 residues. The CDR3 DNA reads TGCAGCGTTGAAGGGAAGCTAGCCCGTGAGACCCAGTACTTC. Translation: CSVEGKLARETQYF.

The chain combines TRBV11-2 with TRBJ2-3, with 7 bases that match TRBD1. The trim removed 5 bases at V and 5 bases at J, leaving 7 bases unmatched. CDR1 is SGHAT, CDR2 FQNNGV, per germline. There are 14 residues in the CDR3. The CDR3 sequence: CASSEGQTIDTQYF. CDR3 nucleotides: TGTGCCAGCAGCGAGGGACAGACTATAGATACGCAGTATTTT.

The V and J genes are TRBV6-4 and TRBJ1-6; 7 bases fit TRBD1. This CDR3 comprises 15 residues. The germline V gene encodes CDR1 MRHNA and CDR2 SNTAGT. Trimming removed 5 bases from V and 7 bases from J; junction bases left unmatched: 8. CDR3 residues: CASSQKGALNSPLHF. DNA for the CDR3: TGTGCCAGCAGTCAAAAGGGGGCTCTCAATTCACCCCTCCACTTT.

This chain uses TRBV6-1 with TRBJ1-2, with 9 bases matching TRBD1. Germline CDR1 is MNHNS and CDR2 is SASEGT. V shed 2 bases and J 3 bases; nucleotides not matched to a gene: 4. This CDR3 spans 15 amino acids. CDR3 protein: CASSERDRVDYGYTF. The CDR3, as DNA: TGTGCCAGCAGTGAACGGGACAGGGTGGACTATGGCTACACCTTC.

The chain uses TRBV18 and TRBJ2-1; 7 bases are a match to TRBD1. Looked up from germline, CDR1 is KGHSH and CDR2 is LQKENI. The V and J ends lost 3 bases and 6 bases, in that order; junction bases with no gene match: 5. This CDR3 is built from 14 residues. CDR3 region: CASSPTGFPNEQFF. CDR3 DNA sequence: TGTGCCAGCTCACCGACAGGGTTTCCCAATGAGCAGTTCTTC.

The J gene is TRBJ2-1, the V gene TRBV4-2; D is unclear. Germline values: CDR1 LGHNA, CDR2 YNFKEQ. V was pared by 1 base and J by 0 bases, with 7 bases between. The CDR3 extends over 15 amino acids. CDR3 DNA: TGTGCCAGCAGCCAAGCCCGTTTCTCCTACAATGAGCAGTTCTTC. Amino acid sequence: CASSQARFSYNEQFF.

The chain uses TRBV7-8 and TRBJ2-7; D gene unclear. Germline V CDR1 and CDR2: SGHVS, FQNEAQ. V shed 5 bases and J shed 0 bases, with 11 bases lying between them. The CDR3 runs 14 residues. The DNA of the CDR3 is TGTGCCAGCAGCAGCTATTCTAGCTCCTACGAGCAGTACTTC. It yields the protein CASSSYSSSYEQYF.

The V call is TRBV5-6, the J call TRBJ2-5; 8 bases match TRBD2. The CDR3 totals 18 residues. Germline V gene lookup returns CDR1 SGHDT and CDR2 YYEEEE. After removal of 0 bases from V and 2 bases from J, the junction contained 12 bases not matched to a gene. In nucleotides, the CDR3 is TGTGCCAGCAGCTTGGGTTACTCCAGCGGGGGAGGACAAGAGACCCAGTACTTC. This sequence encodes CASSLGYSSGGGQETQYF.

The chain is built from TRBV29-1 and TRBJ2-2, with 7 bases identical to TRBD1. The germline V gene has CDR1 SQVTM and CDR2 ANQGSEA. The CDR3 has 14 residues. V was pared by 7 bases and J by 5 bases, with 10 bases of the junction left unmatched. The chain's CDR3 is CSARQGSWTGELFF. Written as DNA, the CDR3 is TGCAGCGCACGACAGGGTTCGTGGACCGGGGAGCTGTTTTTT.

The J gene is TRBJ1-2, the V gene TRBV7-9; 8 positions match TRBD1. Germline V CDR1 and CDR2: SEHNR, FQNEAQ (reference sequence). The CDR3 has 15 amino acids. With V trimmed by 1 base and J by 4 bases, 5 bases remained unmatched. Here the CDR3 DNA reads TGTGCCAGCAGCTTAGAGGGCAGGGGGCCCTATGGCTACACCTTC. Translation gives CASSLEGRGPYGYTF.

This clone was detected a few times. The gene calls are TRBV5-1 and TRBJ2-7, with 9 bases fitting TRBD1. From germline, CDR1 is SGHRS and CDR2 YFSETQ. This CDR3 contains 15 residues. V shed 0 bases, J shed 2 bases, and the junction held 3 bases outside the gene matches. The CDR3 DNA is TGCGCCAGCAGCTTGGGGACAGGGGAAGCCTACGAGCAGTACTTC. It codes for CASSLGTGEAYEQYF.

This clone was seen more than once but under ten times. J is TRBJ2-3 and V is TRBV5-1; D is unclear. V dropped 4 bases and J dropped 3 bases, with 9 bases sitting between them. The CDR3 totals 13 residues. Germline V CDR1 and CDR2: SGHRS, YFSETQ. The CDR3 here is CASSPLGTDTQYF. As DNA, the CDR3 is TGCGCCAGCAGCCCACTCGGGACAGATACGCAGTATTTT. Combining the CDR3 with reference TRBV5-1 and TRBJ2-3 gives the whole variable domain KAGVTQTPRYLIKTRGQQVTLSCSPISGHRSVSWYQQTPGQGLQFLFEYFSETQRNKGNFPGRFSGRQFSNSRSEMNVSTLELGDSALYLCASSPLGTDTQYFGPGTRLTVL.

The rearrangement links TRBV5-8 to TRBJ2-2, with 11 bases fitting TRBD1. V trimming: 0 bases; J trimming: 4 bases; junction bases outside the gene matches: 8. CDR3 length equals 18 residues. The germline CDR1 and CDR2 sequences are SGHTS and YDEGEE. The CDR3 is CASSLGFSGTGGTGELFF. CDR3 nucleotides: TGTGCCAGCAGCTTGGGATTCTCCGGGACAGGGGGCACCGGGGAGCTGTTTTTT.

The rearrangement uses TRBV18 and TRBJ2-3; the D is unclear. The CDR3 totals 13 residues. With 5 bases removed from V and 4 bases from J, the gap between germline ends came to 10 bases. Germline-derived CDR1 and CDR2 are KGHSH and LQKENI. CDR3 in amino acids: CASSKSGADTQYF. For the CDR3, the DNA is TGTGCCAGCTCAAAATCTGGAGCAGATACGCAGTATTTT.

The rearrangement joins TRBV5-4 to TRBJ2-7; D may be TRBD1 (5 bases). The CDR3 is made up of 13 amino acids. Germline lookup yields CDR1 SGHNT and CDR2 YYREEE (reference sequence). V was shortened by 2 bases and J by 7 bases, with 13 bases between the two germline ends. The CDR3: CASSFEGAREQYF. The CDR3 bases are TGTGCCAGCAGCTTTGAAGGGGCGCGGGAGCAGTACTTC.